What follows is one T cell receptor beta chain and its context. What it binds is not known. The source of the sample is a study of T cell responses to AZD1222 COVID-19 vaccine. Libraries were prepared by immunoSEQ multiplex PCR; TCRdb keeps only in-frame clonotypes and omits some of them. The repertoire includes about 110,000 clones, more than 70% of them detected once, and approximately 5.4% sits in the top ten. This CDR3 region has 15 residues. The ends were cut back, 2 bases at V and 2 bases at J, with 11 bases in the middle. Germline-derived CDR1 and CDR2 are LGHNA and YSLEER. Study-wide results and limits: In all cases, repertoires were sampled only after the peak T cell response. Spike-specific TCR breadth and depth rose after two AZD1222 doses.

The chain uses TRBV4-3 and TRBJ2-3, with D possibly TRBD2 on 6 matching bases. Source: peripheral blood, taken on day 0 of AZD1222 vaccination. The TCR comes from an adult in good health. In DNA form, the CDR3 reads TGCGCCAGCAGCCAATTCGCGGGGCCCACAGATACGCAGTATTTT. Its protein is CASSQFAGPTDTQYF.